The 24 T cell receptor beta chains presented below share a single source sample, sequenced in a study of T cell responses to AZD1222 COVID-19 vaccine. Sequenced by immunoSEQ multiplex PCR; TCRdb stores in-frame clones only, minus some. Seen here are approximately 56,000 clones, 80% to 90% observed once, and the top ten hold around 15%. This sample comprised peripheral blood, obtained on day 0 of AZD1222 vaccination. The receptors derive from an adult in good health.

The V and J genes are TRBV18 and TRBJ1-1; the match to TRBD1 covers 7 bases. Germline lookup yields CDR1 KGHSH and CDR2 LQKENI. V lost 5 bases, J lost 3 bases, and 3 bases stayed unmatched. This CDR3 has 13 residues. CDR3 DNA sequence: TGTGCCAGCTCAACGCAGGGGGACACTGAAGCTTTCTTT. Its translation: CASSTQGDTEAFF.

Here the CDR3 DNA reads TGTGCCAGCAGTTTCTCCGGGACAGGGTTTTCACCCCTCCACTTT. As protein: CASSFSGTGFSPLHF. The rearrangement joins TRBV27 to TRBJ1-6; TRBD1 matches 9 bases. V lost 3 bases to trimming and J lost 9 bases; unmatched junction nucleotides: 6. The CDR3 extends over 15 amino acids. Germline CDR1 and CDR2: MNHEY and SMNVEV (reference sequence).

A note on this clone: Other DNA sequences in the same sample also yield this CDR3. This chain connects TRBV6-5 to TRBJ1-6, with 9 nucleotides matching TRBD1. V lost 0 bases to trimming and J lost 10 bases; unmatched junction nucleotides: 4. The length of the CDR3 is 15 residues. CDR1 and CDR2 from the germline V gene are MNHEY and SVGAGI. CDR3 bases: TGTGCCAGCAGTTACTCCGGGACAGGGAACTCACCCCTCCACTTT. Its protein is CASSYSGTGNSPLHF.

CDR3 in DNA: TGCGCCAGCAGCCAAGCCGGGCCCAGAATTCTAGCTTTCTTT. The encoded protein is CASSQAGPRILAFF. V is TRBV4-1 and J is TRBJ1-1; D is unresolved. Between the trimmed V and J ends, which lost 1 base and 10 bases, there was a span of 16 bases. Germline assignment: CDR1 MGHRA and CDR2 YSYEKL. The CDR3 is 14 residues long.

The rearrangement uses TRBV3-1 (or the pseudogene TRBV3-2) and TRBJ2-1, with D unresolved. This CDR3 has 16 residues. Germline CDR1 and CDR2: LGHDT and YNNKEL (reference sequence). The V end lost 8 bases, the J end lost 4 bases, and 21 bases lay between the germline ends. The CDR3, as DNA: TGTGCCAGCCAACAAAACGCCGGTCCAACTTACAATGAGCAGTTCTTC. Its translation: CASQQNAGPTYNEQFF.

This chain links TRBV7-9 with TRBJ1-1; tentative D call: TRBD1 (5 bases). Trimming pared 7 bases from V and 0 bases from J, leaving 15 bases between. The CDR3 is 15 residues long. Germline loops: CDR1 SEHNR, CDR2 FQNEAQ (reference sequence). The CDR3 region is CASIKGSSVNTEAFF. In DNA form, the CDR3 reads TGTGCCAGCATCAAGGGGTCTTCCGTGAACACTGAAGCTTTCTTT.

The count of this clone is one. This chain uses TRBV5-6 with TRBJ2-7; TRBD1 matches at 7 bases. The CDR3 runs 12 residues. After removal of 4 bases from V and 5 bases from J, the junction contained 3 bases not matched to a gene. Germline CDR1 is SGHDT and CDR2 is YYEEEE. The CDR3 DNA is TGTGCCAGCAGCGAGGGGACAGACGAGCAGTACTTC. Amino acids: CASSEGTDEQYF.

J is TRBJ1-2 and V is TRBV10-3, with 8 bases aligning to TRBD1. The trim removed 4 bases at V and 4 bases at J, leaving 11 bases unmatched. Germline assignment: CDR1 ENHRY and CDR2 SYGVKD. The CDR3 has 16 amino acids. In DNA, the CDR3 is TGTGCCATCAGTGCCACGACAGGGGTGACGGTCTATGGCTACACCTTC. This gives the protein CAISATTGVTVYGYTF.

The genes are TRBV27 and TRBJ1-2, with D unresolved. Germline values: CDR1 MNHEY, CDR2 SMNVEV (reference sequence). The CDR3 spans 13 residues. The V end lost 3 bases, the J end lost 4 bases, and 9 bases lay between the germline ends. CDR3 sequence (DNA): TGTGCCAGCAGTTTTTCGGCTTCCTATGGCTACACCTTC. It encodes CASSFSASYGYTF.

This clone was observed a single time. The rearrangement uses TRBV7-2 and TRBJ2-5, with a tentative D call TRBD1 (6 bases). The CDR3 covers 15 residues. V was clipped by 1 base and J by 1 base, with 10 bases between them. Germline assignment: CDR1 SGHTA and CDR2 FQGNSA. CDR3 loop: CASSLGTGPQETQYF. In DNA form, the CDR3 reads TGTGCCAGCAGCTTAGGAACAGGGCCCCAAGAGACCCAGTACTTC. Full variable domain (remainder filled in from reference TRBV7-2 and TRBJ2-5): GAGVSQSPSNKVTEKGKDVELRCDPISGHTALYWYRQSLGQGLEFLIYFQGNSAPDKSGLPSDRFSAERTGGSVSTLTIQRTQQEDSAVYLCASSLGTGPQETQYFGPGTRLLVL.

Only a few counts were recorded for this clone. J is TRBJ1-2 and V is TRBV6-4, with D possibly matching TRBD1 (6 bases). This CDR3 is 13 amino acids long. V was cut by 7 bases and J by 4 bases, with 13 bases left in between. Germline V gene sequence: CDR1 MRHNA, CDR2 SNTAGT. The chain's CDR3 is CASTRGIGYGYTF. The CDR3, as DNA: TGTGCCAGCACCAGGGGCATTGGCTATGGCTACACCTTC.

The V call is TRBV6-5, the J call TRBJ1-1; 7 positions agree with TRBD1. CDR1 and CDR2 from the germline V gene are MNHEY and SVGAGI. CDR3 size: 15 residues. V dropped 0 bases and J dropped 5; count of bases not matched to a gene: 6. In DNA, the CDR3 is TGTGCCAGCAGTTACTCGGGTCAGGGGGGGACTGAAGCTTTCTTT. It translates to CASSYSGQGGTEAFF.

The genes are TRBV5-8 and TRBJ1-6, with 12 bases identical to TRBD1. CDR1 and CDR2 from the germline V gene are SGHTS and YDEGEE. The CDR3 is 18 amino acids. The trim removed 5 bases at V and 14 bases at J, leaving 20 bases unmatched. The CDR3 spells CASRPLGTGGAPLSTLHF. CDR3 nucleotide sequence: TGTGCCAGCAGACCCCTCGGGACAGGGGGCGCCCCTTTGTCTACCCTCCACTTT.

The chain combines TRBV15 with TRBJ1-6, with D possibly TRBD1 on 6 matching bases. CDR1 LNHNV and CDR2 YYDKDF come from the germline V gene (reference sequence). V gave up 1 base and J gave up 10 bases, with 14 bases separating them. The CDR3 extends over 15 amino acids. CDR3 in DNA: TGTGCCACCAGCAGAGGAGGGGGGGCTGGCTCACCCCTCCACTTT. Amino acid sequence: CATSRGGGAGSPLHF.

By sample share, this clone is medium-sized. The J gene is TRBJ2-1, the V gene TRBV6-5; 9 bases agree with TRBD2. The CDR3 is 15 residues long. Germline CDR1 MNHEY, CDR2 SVGAGI. J lost 8 bases, V lost 2 bases, and 7 bases had no gene match. CDR3 nucleotides: TGTGCCAGCAGTTACCGGCGGGGGGGCGGCCATGAGCAGTTCTTC. Protein: CASSYRRGGGHEQFF.

The table lists this clone with a count of one. The genes are TRBV2 and TRBJ2-4, with 9 bases that match TRBD1. Trimming removed 2 bases from V and 9 bases from J; junction bases left unmatched: 8. The CDR3 runs 15 residues. Germline CDR1 and CDR2: SNHLY and FYNNEI. CDR3 DNA sequence: TGTGCCAGCAGTGAATTACGAGGGACAGGGTCCATTCAGTACTTC. It encodes CASSELRGTGSIQYF. Full variable domain (remainder filled in from reference TRBV2 and TRBJ2-4): EPEVTQTPSHQVTQMGQEVILRCVPISNHLYFYWYRQILGQKVEFLVSFYNNEISEKSEIFDDQFSVERPDGSNFTLKIRSTKLEDSAMYFCASSELRGTGSIQYFGAGTRLSVL.

V gene TRBV11-3 combines with J gene TRBJ2-2; tentatively, D is TRBD2 (6 bases). The CDR3 extends over 14 amino acids. Trimming took off 6 bases at V and 4 bases at J, with 12 bases between the two ends. CDR1 SGHNT and CDR2 YENEEA come from the germline V gene. CDR3 sequence: CASSGGLGTGELFF. For the CDR3, the DNA is TGTGCCAGCAGTGGGGGGTTGGGCACCGGGGAGCTGTTTTTT.

CDR3 in DNA: TGTGCCAGCAGCCTCCGACTAGCTGATGAGCAGTTCTTC. Amino acid sequence: CASSLRLADEQFF. This rearrangement joins TRBV7-8 to TRBJ2-1, with 7 bases lining up with TRBD2. From germline, CDR1 is SGHVS and CDR2 FQNEAQ. V was pared by 5 bases and J by 8 bases, with 6 bases of the junction left unmatched. CDR3 length: 13 amino acids.

The J gene is TRBJ2-2, the V gene TRBV6-5, with D perhaps TRBD2 (7 bases). The CDR3 runs to 14 residues. The V end was cut by 6 bases, the J end by 7 bases, with 15 bases between. From germline, CDR1 is MNHEY and CDR2 SVGAGI. CDR3 residues: CASRLGGLIGELFF. In DNA form, the CDR3 reads TGTGCCAGCAGATTGGGGGGGCTCATCGGGGAGCTGTTTTTT.

This chain uses TRBV20-1 with TRBJ1-2, with D hard to call. Per germline, CDR1 DFQATT and CDR2 SNEGSKA (reference sequence). The V and J ends lost 3 bases and 10 bases respectively, with 6 bases between them. There are 9 residues in the CDR3. For the CDR3, the DNA is TGCAGTGCTAGCCCTTTCTACACCTTC. Its protein is CSASPFYTF.

This clone has just one count. One junction end disagrees with the germline gene, perhaps due to a read error. This chain uses TRBV7-7 with TRBJ2-1, with D uncertain. Germline-derived CDR1 and CDR2 are SSHAT and FNYEAQ (reference sequence). The CDR3 consists of 14 residues. The CDR3 DNA is TGTGCTAGCAGCCTAGGTGGGTCATACAATGAGCAGTTCTTC. Encoded protein: CASSLGGSYNEQFF.

This chain links TRBV11-2 with TRBJ2-5; maybe TRBD1 (6 bases). V was trimmed by 6 bases and J by 2 bases, leaving 16 bases between them. This CDR3 region has 15 residues. CDR1 is SGHAT and CDR2 is FQNNGV in the germline V gene. Here the CDR3 reads CASSPPTGAQETQYF. The CDR3 region has the DNA TGTGCCAGCAGTCCACCGACAGGCGCTCAAGAGACCCAGTACTTC.

The chain recombines TRBV11-1 with TRBJ2-2; perhaps TRBD1 as D (7 bases). This CDR3 spans 14 amino acids. Trimming pared 5 bases from V and 6 bases from J, leaving 13 bases between. CDR1 and CDR2 from the germline V gene are SGHAT and FQDESV (reference sequence). For the CDR3, the DNA is TGTGCCAGCAGCCCTGTCAGGGGGGCCGGGGAGCTGTTTTTT. Its protein is CASSPVRGAGELFF.

The chain combines TRBV5-6 with TRBJ2-3, with no clear D. Germline assignment: CDR1 SGHDT and CDR2 YYEEEE. The V end was cut by 1 base, the J end by 0 bases, with 9 bases between. This CDR3 comprises 15 residues. The CDR3 nucleotides are TGTGCCAGCAGCTTGAATATTCGAAGCACAGATACGCAGTATTTT. This gives the protein CASSLNIRSTDTQYF.